A selection of T cell receptor beta chains follows, all from one sample in a study of regulatory T cells in long-lasting Graves disease. TCRdb independently ran MiXCR on the multiplex PCR reads; one entry per CDR3 protein. The repertoire includes roughly 380,000 distinct CDR3 sequences, approximately 15% of them detected once, and approximately 30% sits in the top ten. This same sample was also part of a study on T cells in Graves' hyperthyroidism and ophthalmopathy.

Sequenced here: peripheral blood mononuclear cells (PBMCs), sampled at new diagnosis, from a patient treated with antithyroid drugs. The receptors were gathered from a man aged 35 to 55 with Graves disease. Both conserved end residues are part of each CDR3. Fields, in order: V gene, clone size, D gene, J gene, CDR3 DNA, CDR3 protein. The D gene is left open where the match is weak. Some rows mark clone size as missing; the rest say once, few, many or name a class of expanded clone.

v_call: TRBV28
clone_size: few
d_call: NA
j_call: TRBJ1-2
cdr3_nt: TGTGCCAGCAGTTTGGGGGGCGCAAGCTATGGCTACACCTTC
cdr3_aa: CASSLGGASYGYTF

v_call: TRBV6-1
clone_size: NA
d_call: NA
j_call: TRBJ1-2
cdr3_nt: TGTGCCAGCAGGGGGTATAACAGGGAAATCTATGGCTACACCTTC
cdr3_aa: CASRGYNREIYGYTF

v_call: TRBV20-1
clone_size: many
d_call: TRBD1
j_call: TRBJ2-7
cdr3_nt: TGCAGTGCTAGAGATCCTGGCAGGGGGCTCGATGACGAGCAGTACTTC
cdr3_aa: CSARDPGRGLDDEQYF

v_call: TRBV24-1
clone_size: many
d_call: NA
j_call: TRBJ2-2
cdr3_nt: TGTGCCACCAGCCCCCCCGCGAACACCGGGGAGCTGTTTTTT
cdr3_aa: CATSPPANTGELFF

v_call: TRBV20-1
clone_size: NA
d_call: NA
j_call: TRBJ2-3
cdr3_nt: TGCAGTGCTAGAGATACTAGCTTGTTCACAGATACGCAGTATTTT
cdr3_aa: CSARDTSLFTDTQYF

v_call: TRBV6-1
clone_size: few
d_call: TRBD1
j_call: TRBJ2-7
cdr3_nt: TGTGCCAGCAATCCCCGGGGACAGGGCGGTTCAGTGCAGTACTTC
cdr3_aa: CASNPRGQGGSVQYF

v_call: TRBV12-3/TRBV12-4
clone_size: many
d_call: TRBD1
j_call: TRBJ1-6
cdr3_nt: TGTGCCAGCAGTCCACCGGGACAGGGGGCCCCCTATAATTCACCCCTCCACTTT
cdr3_aa: CASSPPGQGAPYNSPLHF

v_call: TRBV7-2
clone_size: many
d_call: NA
j_call: TRBJ1-6
cdr3_nt: TGTGCCAGCAGCTTAAGTCGAGGACAGAATAATTCACCCCTCCACTTT
cdr3_aa: CASSLSRGQNNSPLHF

v_call: TRBV30
clone_size: many
d_call: NA
j_call: TRBJ1-2
cdr3_nt: TGTGCCTGGAGTGCCCGGGACCTCTGGCCCCCTAATGGCTACACCTTC
cdr3_aa: CAWSARDLWPPNGYTF

v_call: TRBV20-1
clone_size: many
d_call: NA
j_call: TRBJ2-3
cdr3_nt: TGCAGTGCTATCACAGGGGCGGGGACAGATACGCAGTATTTT
cdr3_aa: CSAITGAGTDTQYF

v_call: TRBV5-1
clone_size: NA
d_call: NA
j_call: TRBJ2-2
cdr3_nt: TGCGCCAGCAGCTTGAGGACGGTAAACACCGGGGAGCTGTTTTTT
cdr3_aa: CASSLRTVNTGELFF

v_call: TRBV5-1
clone_size: many
d_call: TRBD1
j_call: TRBJ2-1
cdr3_nt: TGCGCCAGCAGCTTGGCCATAGGGGGCGGGTTGAAAAATGAGCAGTTCTTC
cdr3_aa: CASSLAIGGGLKNEQFF

v_call: TRBV12-3/TRBV12-4
clone_size: many
d_call: NA
j_call: TRBJ2-3
cdr3_nt: TGTGCCAGCACCGCCTTGGCCCATACGCAGTATTTT
cdr3_aa: CASTALAHTQYF

v_call: TRBV12-3/TRBV12-4
clone_size: many
d_call: TRBD1
j_call: TRBJ2-7
cdr3_nt: TGTGCCAGCAGTTCGACCGGGACAGGATCCTACGAGCAGTACTTC
cdr3_aa: CASSSTGTGSYEQYF